The clone carrying this T cell receptor beta chain was detected many times. The antigen is undetermined. The data derive from a study of T cells in Graves' hyperthyroidism and ophthalmopathy. Study observations and caveats: In blood, most of the thyroid clonotypes expanded above 0.001 were also present.

Amplified TCR beta CDR3 regions derived from RNA transcripts. First-round RT-PCR of the TCR CDR3 relied on the HTBI primer set. TCRdb re-called the multiplex PCR reads with MiXCR, one entry per CDR3 protein. The repertoire holds about 550,000 distinct CDR3 sequences, with around 20% as singletons. This CDR3 has 15 residues. Trimming pared 7 bases from V and 1 base from J, leaving 16 bases between. The germline V gene encodes CDR1 MDHEN and CDR2 SYDVKM. Patients were aged 18 to 65, had disease duration under 2 months, and had newly diagnosed hyperthyroidism. Extraction of PBMCs used 9 to 10 ml of fresh peripheral blood.

This receptor was obtained from a man between 18 and 29 years old with Graves' hyperthyroidism. Sequenced input: blood. The rearrangement links TRBV28 to TRBJ1-1, with D perhaps matching TRBD1 (5 bases). CDR3: CASTSWGRANTEAFF. The CDR3 nucleotides read TGTGCCAGCACCAGTTGGGGCAGGGCGAACACTGAAGCTTTCTTT.